This T cell receptor (beta chain) was documented in a study of cytomegalovirus exposure and HLA in healthy donors. Notes on the study in general: It was reported that the classifier diagnosed cytomegalovirus status with high specificity and sensitivity in both the original and validation cohorts. Previously analyzed data showed that most TCR beta V segments were productive at a frequency of about 90% or about 30%. With DRB1 most and HLA-C fewest, TCR association rates differed between HLA loci in a later analysis.

In regard to this clone: Its target is unknown.

The primer mix had 60 Vbeta and 13 Jbeta primers. This table comes from immunoSEQ multiplex PCR, and its TCRdb copy is limited to in-frame clones, with some not included. The repertoire shows 130,000 or so clones; the top ten hold around 1.6%. V was trimmed by 7 bases and J by 6 bases, leaving 16 bases between them. The CDR3 is 14 amino acids. The germline V gene has CDR1 LNHDA and CDR2 SQIVND (reference sequence). This clonotype originated in a man between 18 and 35 years old in good health and CMV-seronegative. Sequenced input: PBMCs. J is TRBJ1-3 and V is TRBV19; possibly TRBD1 for D (5 bases). The CDR3 spells CASTPRGSLNTIYF. In DNA form, the CDR3 reads TGTGCCAGTACCCCTCGGGGGTCCTTAAACACCATATATTTT.